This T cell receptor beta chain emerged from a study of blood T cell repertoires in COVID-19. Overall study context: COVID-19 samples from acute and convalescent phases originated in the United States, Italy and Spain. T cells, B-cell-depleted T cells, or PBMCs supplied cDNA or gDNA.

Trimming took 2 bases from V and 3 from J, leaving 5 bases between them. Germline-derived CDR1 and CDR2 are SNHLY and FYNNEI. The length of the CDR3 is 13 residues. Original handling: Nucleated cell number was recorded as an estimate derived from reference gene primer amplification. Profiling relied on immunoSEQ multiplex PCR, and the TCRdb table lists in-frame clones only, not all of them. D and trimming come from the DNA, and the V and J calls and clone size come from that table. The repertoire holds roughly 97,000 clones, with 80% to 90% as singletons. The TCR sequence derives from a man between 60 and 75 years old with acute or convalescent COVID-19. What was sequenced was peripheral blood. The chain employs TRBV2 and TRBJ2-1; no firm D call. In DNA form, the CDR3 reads TGTGCCAGCAGTGAACGGGTCTACAATGAGCAGTTCTTC. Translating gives CASSERVYNEQFF.